The rows below give T cell receptor beta chains drawn from one sample of a study of cytomegalovirus exposure and HLA in healthy donors. Method: immunoSEQ multiplex PCR; TCRdb's copy keeps in-frame clones and lacks some. The table has 100,000 to 150,000 clones, approximately 78% seen once. Sequencing was done on a sample of PBMCs. Every receptor here comes from a man aged 25 to 40 in good health and CMV-seropositive. Each CDR3 is given with its conserved first and last residue. Each record gives: J gene, V gene, clone size, CDR3 protein. Expanded clones get a size class; other rows say once, few or many, or leave the size out.

TRBJ2-2 | TRBV29-1 | NA | CSVEARGRDTGELFF
TRBJ2-7 | TRBV7-2 | NA | CASSLESGRVTEQYF
TRBJ1-5 | TRBV28 | NA | CASSMEYSNQPQHF
TRBJ2-2 | TRBV30 | NA | CAWSVGGGGELFF
TRBJ2-7 | TRBV6-5 | NA | CASTDTSGGSYEQYF
TRBJ1-1 | TRBV5-1 | NA | CASSLTSRGTEAFF
TRBJ1-2 | TRBV29-1 | NA | CSVEIVVGYGYTF
TRBJ1-1 | TRBV11-3 | few | CASSLGGNTEAFF
TRBJ1-1 | TRBV2 | few | CASSRESITEAFF
TRBJ1-1 | TRBV27 | NA | CASRYRVMNTEAFF
TRBJ2-5 | TRBV11-2 | NA | CASSPRGYRGRLLQETQYF
TRBJ1-5 | TRBV28 | NA | CASSLAVGNQPQHF
TRBJ2-6 | TRBV4-2 | NA | CASSQDQSFSGANVLTF
TRBJ2-6 | TRBV5-1 | few | CASGTTGTSGANVLTF
TRBJ1-3 | TRBV7-2 | NA | CASSLYSGNTIYF
TRBJ2-2 | TRBV5-4 | NA | CASSLQTSTGELFF
TRBJ1-3 | TRBV29-1 | NA | CSVKLAGNTIYF
TRBJ1-2 | TRBV10-3 | NA | CAISGRTGEGYTF
TRBJ2-1 | TRBV4-3 | NA | CASSREGNTYNEQFF
TRBJ2-3 | TRBV4-3 | once | CASSQDYGPTDTQYF
TRBJ2-7 | TRBV6-6 | NA | CASSSGGLYEQYF
TRBJ2-1 | TRBV6-6 | NA | CASSYSSDEQFF
TRBJ1-1 | TRBV25-1 | NA | CASSVKRAGDTEAFF
TRBJ1-2 | TRBV12-5 | NA | CASGLPSKGRGYRSARCGYTF
TRBJ1-2 | TRBV7-9 | NA | CASSVGGGEDYGYTF